These 20 T cell receptor beta chains originate from one sample sequenced in a study of Graves' ophthalmopathy and Graves' hyperthyroidism. RNA served as the template for amplifying TCR beta CDR3 regions. Second-round multiplex PCR came after a first-round RT-PCR that employed HTBI primers. TCRdb ran MiXCR on the multiplex PCR reads and lists one entry per CDR3 protein. The data hold over 500,000 distinct CDR3 sequences, with about 20% observed a single time. Sequenced input: peripheral blood. The receptor source for this set is a woman between 18 and 30 years old with stable Graves' hyperthyroidism. Some clones in this sample may be carry-over from other donors' samples.

Many counts were recorded for this clonotype. This rearrangement joins TRBV2 to TRBJ1-1; TRBD1 aligns across 9 bases. The CDR3 covers 12 residues. The J segment lost 8 bases and the V segment lost 6 bases, leaving 4 bases of the junction unmatched. Germline V gives CDR1 SNHLY, CDR2 FYNNEI. CDR3 sequence reads: CASRVGTGEAFF. The CDR3 DNA follows: TGTGCCAGCAGGGTAGGGACAGGGGAAGCTTTCTTT. The full variable domain, in which reference TRBV2 and TRBJ1-1 provide the parts outside the CDR3, is EPEVTQTPSHQVTQMGQEVILRCVPISNHLYFYWYRQILGQKVEFLVSFYNNEISEKSEIFDDQFSVERPDGSNFTLKIRSTKLEDSAMYFCASRVGTGEAFFGQGTRLTVV.

This clonotype has more than one count but fewer than ten. J is TRBJ2-3 and V is TRBV12-3 or TRBV12-4; D not certain. Between the trimmed V and J ends, which lost 6 bases and 0 bases, there was a span of 10 bases. This CDR3 spans 14 amino acids. CDR3 DNA sequence: TGTGCCAGCAGCAAGAAGGACAGCACAGATACGCAGTATTTT. It translates to CASSKKDSTDTQYF.

This clonotype was detected only once. The CDR3 nucleotides read TGTGCCAGCAGTCCGCGACTAGCGGGACCGATGTACTTC. Encoded protein: CASSPRLAGPMYF. This chain joins TRBV27 and TRBJ2-5; 11 positions agree with TRBD2. CDR3 length: 13 residues. Germline loops: CDR1 MNHEY, CDR2 SMNVEV (reference sequence). The V and J ends lost 5 bases and 13 bases, in that order; junction bases with no gene match: 9.

This chain links TRBV27 with TRBJ2-2; D not resolved. V lost 3 bases and J 4 bases, leaving 9 bases between the germline ends. CDR1 is MNHEY and CDR2 is SMNVEV in the germline V gene (reference sequence). The CDR3 has 14 residues. For the CDR3, the DNA is TGTGCCAGCAGTTTTAATCCGCGCACCGGGGAGCTGTTTTTT. Amino acid sequence: CASSFNPRTGELFF.

This clonotype was seen ten or more times. V gene TRBV6-2 or TRBV6-3 combines with J gene TRBJ1-2; TRBD1 aligns across 10 bases. The CDR3 sequence is 13 residues long. The germline CDR1 and CDR2 sequences are MNHEY and SVGEGT. V gave up 6 bases and J gave up 7 bases; unmatched junction bases: 5. The CDR3 region is CASRWTGGIGYTF. CDR3 coding DNA: TGTGCCAGCAGGTGGACAGGGGGAATTGGCTACACCTTC.

The rearrangement joins TRBV7-2 to TRBJ2-5; possible D gene TRBD2, 5 bases. Germline loops: CDR1 SGHTA, CDR2 FQGNSA. The CDR3 has 14 residues. Trimming stripped 5 bases from V and 4 bases from J, with 14 bases between. CDR3 loop: CASSALAGVETQYF. DNA for the CDR3: TGTGCCAGCAGCGCCCTGGCGGGTGTAGAGACCCAGTACTTC.

In regard to this clonotype: This may come from a read error, since a much larger clone is one base off. The V and J genes are TRBV5-1 and TRBJ1-1; no definite D call. The CDR3 runs 14 residues. The V end was cut by 2 bases, the J end by 6 bases, with 14 bases between. CDR1 and CDR2 from the germline V gene are SGHRS and YFSETQ. The CDR3 nucleotides are TGCGCCAGCAGCTTTAATGTAGAAGTCGCTGAAGCTTTCTTT. Amino acids: CASSFNVEVAEAFF. The full variable domain, its missing parts supplied by reference TRBV5-1 and TRBJ1-1, is KAGVTQTPRYLIKTRGQQVTLSCSPISGHRSVSWYQQTPGQGLQFLFEYFSETQRNKGNFPGRFSGRQFSNSRSEMNVSTLELGDSALYLCASSFNVEVAEAFFGQGTRLTVV.

In its sample, this clonotype was seen many times. This chain joins TRBV12-3 or TRBV12-4 and TRBJ1-5; a possible D gene is TRBD1 (5 bases). This CDR3 has 14 amino acids. Trimming took off 6 bases at V and 1 base at J, with 10 bases between the two ends. CDR3 amino acids: CASSRDVSNQPQHF. The DNA for the CDR3 is TGTGCCAGCAGCAGGGACGTGAGCAATCAGCCCCAGCATTTT.

This clonotype was counted between two and nine times. The chain carries TRBV28 and TRBJ1-2, with D possibly being TRBD1 (5 bases). The V and J ends lost 5 bases and 4 bases respectively, with 17 bases between them. The CDR3 is made up of 15 amino acids. Germline V gene data show CDR1 as MDHEN and CDR2 as SYDVKM. The CDR3 loop is CASSNSLTETYGYTF. For the CDR3, the DNA is TGTGCCAGCAGTAACTCTTTGACAGAGACCTATGGCTACACCTTC.

This clonotype came up many times. This rearrangement joins TRBV29-1 to TRBJ2-2, with a tentative D call TRBD2 (5 bases). Trimming left V 6 bases short and J 6 bases short, with 8 bases between. Germline CDR1 and CDR2: SQVTM and ANQGSEA. The CDR3 runs to 11 residues. CDR3: CSVWRAGELFF. The CDR3 DNA follows: TGCAGCGTGTGGCGGGCCGGGGAGCTGTTTTTT.

This clonotype was found once. Compared with germline, one end of the junction differs, possibly owing to a read error. The chain uses TRBV27 and TRBJ2-7; possibly TRBD1 for D (6 bases). This CDR3 comprises 13 residues. Germline V gives CDR1 MNHEY, CDR2 SMNVEV (reference sequence). CDR3 in DNA: TGTGCCAGCTGTTTCCTGGGGGCGGACGAGCAGTACTTC. It yields the protein CASCFLGADEQYF.

There are many counts of this clonotype. This chain links TRBV19 with TRBJ1-2; 8 nucleotides agree with TRBD1. The CDR3 loop spans 14 amino acids. CDR1 LNHDA and CDR2 SQIVND come from the germline V gene (reference sequence). The V segment lost 4 bases and the J segment 5 bases; nucleotides outside the gene matches: 6. The CDR3 nucleotides read TGTGCCAGTAGTACCCTCCGGACAGGGTATGGCTACACCTTC. Translating gives CASSTLRTGYGYTF. The full variable domain, rest sourced from reference TRBV19 and TRBJ1-2, is DGGITQSPKYLFRKEGQNVTLSCEQNLNHDAMYWYRQDPGQGLRLIYYSQIVNDFQKGDIAEGYSVSREKKESFPLTVTSAQKNPTAFYLCASSTLRTGYGYTFGSGTRLTVV.

This clonotype was picked up many times. V and J are TRBV5-1 and TRBJ2-2; D might be TRBD1 (6 bases). CDR3 length equals 15 residues. Germline V gene lookup returns CDR1 SGHRS and CDR2 YFSETQ. Trimming left V 5 bases short and J 4 bases short, with 15 bases between. The CDR3 here is CASRPTGLTTGELFF. The CDR3 DNA is TGCGCCAGCAGACCCACAGGGTTAACCACCGGGGAGCTGTTTTTT. Full variable domain (rest looked up from reference TRBV5-1 and TRBJ2-2): KAGVTQTPRYLIKTRGQQVTLSCSPISGHRSVSWYQQTPGQGLQFLFEYFSETQRNKGNFPGRFSGRQFSNSRSEMNVSTLELGDSALYLCASRPTGLTTGELFFGEGSRLTVL.

This clonotype was counted many times. The CDR3 sequence is CASSLAVDRDNSPLHF. CDR3 DNA: TGTGCCAGCAGTTTAGCGGTGGACAGGGATAATTCACCCCTCCACTTT. This rearrangement joins TRBV12-3 or TRBV12-4 to TRBJ1-6; 8 bases are a match to TRBD1. The CDR3 consists of 16 residues. The V segment lost 0 bases and the J segment 5 bases; nucleotides outside the gene matches: 3.

This clonotype has a count of ten or more. The chain links TRBV11-2 to TRBJ1-6, with no clear D. Trimming removed 5 bases at V and 8 bases at J, with 25 bases between. The V gene's germline CDR1 is SGHAT and CDR2 FQNNGV. CDR3 length: 18 amino acids. CDR3 sequence: CASSTDTLPIYEDSPLHF. In DNA form, the CDR3 reads TGTGCCAGCAGCACCGACACCCTCCCCATATATGAGGATTCACCCCTCCACTTT.

This clonotype has a count of ten or more. The rearrangement joins TRBV6-5 to TRBJ1-1, with a possible D match to TRBD1 (6 bases). Germline loops: CDR1 MNHEY, CDR2 SVGAGI. V was pared by 2 bases and J by 1 base, with 11 bases between. This CDR3 is 15 amino acids long. Written as DNA, the CDR3 is TGTGCCAGCAGTTACATAAGAGGGGGGAACACTGAAGCTTTCTTT. It yields the protein CASSYIRGGNTEAFF.

In its sample, this clonotype was seen many times. A read error is possible here, since a much larger clone lies one base away. This chain uses TRBV6-2 or TRBV6-3 with TRBJ1-1; no firm D call. Germline V CDR1 and CDR2: MNHEY, SVGEGT. The germline V and J ends were trimmed by 7 bases and 2 bases, with 14 bases remaining between them. The CDR3 contains 14 residues. The CDR3 nucleotides are TGTGCCAGCAAAACCGAACGGCATAACACTGAAGCTTTCTTT. Translating gives CASKTERHNTEAFF.

The CDR3: CASEGGRRAYEQYF. CDR3 nucleotides: TGTGCCAGCGAGGGGGGCAGGAGGGCCTACGAGCAGTACTTC. V and J are TRBV7-9 and TRBJ2-7; TRBD1 or TRBD2 may be the D gene (6 bases each). Trimming took 8 bases from V and 2 from J, leaving 16 bases between them. The CDR3 covers 14 residues. Germline CDR1 and CDR2: SEHNR and FQNEAQ (reference sequence).

There are a few counts of this clonotype. The rearrangement links TRBV3-1 to TRBJ2-7, with D perhaps matching TRBD2 (5 bases). Germline CDR1 LGHDT, CDR2 YNNKEL (reference sequence). Trimming took off 1 base at V and 2 bases at J, with 9 bases between the two ends. The CDR3 consists of 14 residues. In DNA, the CDR3 is TGTGCCAGCAGCCAAGGGGTGGGAGCCTACGAGCAGTACTTC. It specifies CASSQGVGAYEQYF.

V usage is TRBV2 and J usage is TRBJ1-2, with TRBD1 identical over 8 bases. After removal of 5 bases from V and 4 bases from J, the junction contained 9 bases not matched to a gene. CDR1 and CDR2 from the germline V gene are SNHLY and FYNNEI. The CDR3 runs 15 residues. CDR3 nucleotides: TGTGCCAGCAGTCCCCCAGGGGGCGAAGGCTATGGCTACACCTTC. Its protein product is CASSPPGGEGYGYTF.